A single sample is the source of the 31 T cell receptor beta chains below, sequenced in a study of molecular identifiers for immune sequencing clone quantification. One entry per CDR3 protein results from TCRdb running MiXCR on the PCR reads. The table shows 400,000 to 600,000 distinct CDR3 sequences, with around 23% occurring only once. The specimen sequenced was naive CD8+ T cells from blood, with Jurkat cell RNA spiked in. Indicated subset: FACS-sorted CD8+CD4-CCR7+CD45RA+ naive T cells. These receptors were collected from a human donor in good health. Some libraries in this study had Jurkat cell RNA spiked in.

V usage is TRBV4-3 and J usage is TRBJ2-7; D remains ambiguous. Germline V gives CDR1 LGHNA, CDR2 YSLEER. The CDR3 is 16 amino acids. Trimming cost V 0 bases and J 0 bases, with 12 bases left between them. As DNA, the CDR3 is TGCGCCAGCAGCCAAGATTCCGGCGGTAGCTCCTACGAGCAGTACTTC. Translating gives CASSQDSGGSSYEQYF.

Comments on this clonotype: A much larger clone sits a single nucleotide away, making a read error possible. The chain combines TRBV4-1 with TRBJ1-1, with 7 bases matching TRBD1. The CDR3 spans 16 residues. Germline V lookup: CDR1 MGHRA, CDR2 YSYEKL. The CDR3 DNA reads as TGCGCCAGCAGCCGGGGACAGAGTAGTATGAACACTGCAGCTTTCTTT. Translated: CASSRGQSSMNTAAFF.

About this clonotype: Sequence at one end of the junction differs from germline and may be a read error. The CDR3 region has the DNA TGCGCCAGCAGCCAAGATAATCTTGCGGCAACCGGGGGGCTGTTTTTT. This sequence encodes CASSQDNLAATGGLFF. The chain has TRBV4-3 and TRBJ2-2; D is possibly TRBD2 (6 bases). Germline-derived CDR1 and CDR2 are LGHNA and YSLEER. This CDR3 is built from 16 residues.

This clonotype was seen only a few times. The V call is TRBV13, the J call TRBJ2-5; 10 nucleotides align to TRBD1. This CDR3 has 13 residues. Germline lookup yields CDR1 PRHDT and CDR2 FYEKMQ (reference sequence). After removal of 6 bases from V and 7 bases from J, the junction contained 5 bases not matched to a gene. In DNA, the CDR3 is TGTGCCAGCAGTTCCGGGACAGGGGCGACCCAGTACTTC. Protein: CASSSGTGATQYF.

The gene calls are TRBV6-5 and TRBJ2-2; D unresolved. Per the germline V gene, CDR1 is MNHEY and CDR2 is SVGAGI. The CDR3 runs 13 residues. The V end was cut by 1 base, the J end by 6 bases, with 6 bases between. The CDR3 spells CASSYYAAGELFF. The CDR3, as DNA: TGTGCCAGCAGTTACTACGCGGCCGGGGAGCTGTTTTTT.

The rearrangement joins TRBV20-1 to TRBJ2-4, with TRBD2 matching 12 bases. This CDR3 contains 17 residues. The germline V gene encodes CDR1 DFQATT and CDR2 SNEGSKA (reference sequence). V shed 1 base, J shed 1 base, and the junction held 5 bases outside the gene matches. The CDR3 bases are TGCAGTGCTAGAGCACTAGCGGGGGGCCACGCCAAAAACATTCAGTACTTC. Translating it yields CSARALAGGHAKNIQYF.

The chain carries TRBV12-3 or TRBV12-4 and TRBJ2-7; 8 nucleotides line up with TRBD2. The CDR3 contains 15 residues. J gave up 6 bases and V 1 base, and 8 bases lay outside the gene matches. CDR3 sequence: CASSLGGSGEAEQYF. CDR3 in DNA: TGTGCCAGCAGTTTAGGTGGTAGCGGGGAAGCCGAGCAGTACTTC.

This clonotype was recorded at least ten times. This chain joins TRBV7-6 and TRBJ2-3, with TRBD2 matching 13 bases. This CDR3 region has 15 residues. Germline V gene sequence: CDR1 SGHVS, CDR2 FNYEAQ. V lost 5 bases, J lost 4 bases, and 3 bases stayed unmatched. The CDR3 DNA is TGTGCCAGCAGCCGGACTAGCGGGAGTCCAGATACGCAGTATTTT. Protein product: CASSRTSGSPDTQYF.

This clonotype was observed many times. The J gene is TRBJ2-5, the V gene TRBV6-2 or TRBV6-3; the match to TRBD2 covers 9 bases. CDR1 and CDR2 (germline): MNHEY, SVGEGT. CDR3 length: 15 amino acids. With 5 bases clipped from V and 2 bases from J, the junction kept 6 bases outside the gene matches. The CDR3, as DNA: TGTGCCAGCAGTAACCCGACTAGCGGACAAGAGACCCAGTACTTC. Translated: CASSNPTSGQETQYF.

The chain joins TRBV12-3 or TRBV12-4 to TRBJ2-7; no reliable D call. Between the trimmed V and J ends, which lost 5 bases and 2 bases, there was a span of 7 bases. The CDR3 covers 12 residues. In DNA form, the CDR3 reads TGTGCCAGCAGTAAGGACCCCTACGAGCAGTACTTC. Amino acids: CASSKDPYEQYF.

Regarding this clonotype: This sequence may be a read error, since a much larger clone differs from it by one base. The genes are TRBV12-3 or TRBV12-4 and TRBJ2-3; maybe TRBD1 (5 bases). The DNA end favors TRBJ1-5, so the J call may be wrong. This CDR3 contains 15 residues. CDR3 region: CASSFLTGVADTQHF. In DNA, the CDR3 is TGTGCCAGCAGTTTTTTAACGGGGGTTGCAGATACGCAGCATTTT.

This chain joins TRBV4-2 and TRBJ2-7; 9 nucleotides match TRBD2. CDR3 length equals 16 residues. With 0 bases clipped from V and 2 bases from J, the junction kept 5 bases outside the gene matches. CDR1 and CDR2 (germline): LGHNA, YNFKEQ. CDR3 sequence reads: CASSQDLLAGTYEQYF. The CDR3 bases are TGTGCCAGCAGCCAAGACCTCCTAGCGGGGACCTACGAGCAGTACTTC.

J is TRBJ1-2 and V is TRBV5-4; weak D call: TRBD1 (5 bases). Trimming stripped 5 bases from V and 7 bases from J, with 18 bases between. Germline V lookup: CDR1 SGHNT, CDR2 YYREEE (reference sequence). The CDR3 spans 14 residues. CDR3 bases: TGTGCCAGCAGTTCAGAGGATCAGGGTCCTGGCTACACCTTC. Translating it yields CASSSEDQGPGYTF.

The genes are TRBV12-5 and TRBJ2-3; D remains ambiguous. The CDR3 spans 15 residues. Germline CDR1 reads LGHNT; CDR2 reads FRNRAP. The V gene lost 6 bases and the J gene lost 0 bases, with 13 bases spanning the gap. CDR3 DNA sequence: TGTGCTAGTGGGTCCGGAGCTACTAGCACAGATACGCAGTATTTT. It specifies CASGSGATSTDTQYF. Complete variable domain (other parts from reference TRBV12-5 and TRBJ2-3): DARVTQTPRHKVTEMGQEVTMRCQPILGHNTVFWYRQTMMQGLELLAYFRNRAPLDDSGMPKDRFSAEMPDATLATLKIQPSEPRDSAVYFCASGSGATSTDTQYFGPGTRLTVL.

The chain recombines TRBV4-3 with TRBJ2-1, with a weak D call TRBD1 (6 bases). V lost 1 base and J lost 4, with 11 bases in between. The CDR3 extends over 15 amino acids. CDR1 LGHNA and CDR2 YSLEER come from the germline V gene. The CDR3 coding sequence is TGCGCCAGCAGCCAAGGCAGGGGAGCATACAATGAGCAGTTCTTC. Translation gives CASSQGRGAYNEQFF.

This clonotype came up a few times. The chain uses TRBV25-1 and TRBJ1-5; D might be TRBD1 (6 bases). Trimming cost V 2 bases and J 3 bases, with 8 bases left between them. The V gene's germline CDR1 is MGHDK and CDR2 SYGVNS. The CDR3 loop spans 14 amino acids. The CDR3 sequence is CASSEQGYNQPQHF. Written as DNA, the CDR3 is TGTGCCAGCAGTGAACAGGGGTACAATCAGCCCCAGCATTTT.

This clonotype was detected only a few times. The chain combines TRBV28 with TRBJ2-1; D remains ambiguous. V was cut by 3 bases and J by 8 bases, with 14 bases left in between. The CDR3 runs 14 residues. Germline values: CDR1 MDHEN, CDR2 SYDVKM. The CDR3 DNA is TGTGCCAGCAGTTTTAGGGCCAGCCGCGATGAGCAGTTCTTC. Residues: CASSFRASRDEQFF.

The V call is TRBV19, the J call TRBJ2-5, with a possible D match to TRBD1 (6 bases). This CDR3 has 13 residues. In germline, CDR1 is LNHDA, CDR2 SQIVND (reference sequence). V was trimmed by 5 bases and J by 5 bases, leaving 12 bases between them. CDR3 sequence reads: CASSSQGWETQYF. The CDR3 DNA reads TGTGCCAGTAGTTCACAGGGTTGGGAGACCCAGTACTTC.

This clonotype was counted at least ten times. J is TRBJ2-7 and V is TRBV29-1, with D maybe TRBD2 (6 bases). This CDR3 contains 13 residues. V was cut by 4 bases and J by 4 bases, with 14 bases left in between. CDR1 and CDR2 from the germline V gene are SQVTM and ANQGSEA. The DNA of the CDR3 is TGCAGCGTTGCAGTTCCTGGGGGGTACGAGCAGTACTTC. It specifies CSVAVPGGYEQYF.

This clonotype was observed at least ten times. The chain employs TRBV5-4 and TRBJ2-3; D tentatively fits TRBD1 or TRBD2 (5 bases each). Germline V gives CDR1 SGHNT, CDR2 YYREEE (reference sequence). V dropped 2 bases and J dropped 2 bases, with 12 bases sitting between them. There are 15 residues in the CDR3. The CDR3 region is CASSFGASHTDTQYF. The CDR3, as DNA: TGTGCCAGCAGCTTTGGGGCTAGCCACACAGATACGCAGTATTTT.

This clonotype was seen only a few times. The chain combines TRBV6-5 with TRBJ2-1, with D perhaps matching TRBD2 (6 bases). Trimming cost V 2 bases and J 11 bases, with 13 bases left between them. Germline V gene sequence: CDR1 MNHEY, CDR2 SVGAGI. The CDR3 has 13 amino acids. CDR3 sequence reads: CASSYVEGMKQFF. CDR3 DNA sequence: TGTGCCAGCAGTTACGTGGAGGGGATGAAGCAGTTCTTC.

V is TRBV6-1 and J is TRBJ1-1, with no clear D. There are 14 residues in the CDR3. The V gene lost 6 bases and the J gene lost 5 bases, with 16 bases spanning the gap. Looked up from germline, CDR1 is MNHNS and CDR2 is SASEGT. For the CDR3, the DNA is TGTGCCAGCAGCGCACGACTGGGGAGAACTGAAGCTTTCTTT. Residues: CASSARLGRTEAFF.

J is TRBJ1-5 and V is TRBV5-6; D is ambiguous. Trimming took 1 base from V and 1 from J, leaving 9 bases between them. The CDR3 runs 15 residues. Germline V gene lookup returns CDR1 SGHDT and CDR2 YYEEEE. The CDR3 spells CASSLNGRSNQPQHF. DNA of the CDR3: TGTGCCAGCAGCTTGAATGGAAGGAGCAATCAGCCCCAGCATTTT.

This clonotype was counted a few times. The J gene is TRBJ1-5, the V gene TRBV12-3 or TRBV12-4; 7 nucleotides line up with TRBD1. The CDR3 contains 15 residues. Unmatched junction bases numbered 9, after V lost 5 bases and J lost 5 bases. This CDR3 is CASSTGTAAYQPQHF. The CDR3 DNA follows: TGTGCCAGCAGTACCGGGACAGCCGCTTATCAGCCCCAGCATTTT.

This clonotype has only a few counts. The chain uses TRBV7-9 and TRBJ2-7; D ambiguous. V shed 6 bases and J shed 0 bases, with 6 bases lying between them. Germline CDR1 and CDR2: SEHNR and FQNEAQ (reference sequence). CDR3 length equals 12 residues. The CDR3 coding sequence is TGTGCCAGCAGTGGGTTCTCCTACGAGCAGTACTTC. Translated, it gives CASSGFSYEQYF.

With regard to this clonotype: It may be a read error: a sequence one base away is much more abundant. V gene TRBV5-1 combines with J gene TRBJ2-7; D not resolved. Germline V gene lookup returns CDR1 SGHRS and CDR2 YFSETQ. There are 12 residues in the CDR3. Trimming left V 2 bases short and J 5 bases short, with 8 bases between. CDR3 nucleotides: TGCGCCAGCAGCTTTTCAGGCCACGAGCAGTACTTC. Translating gives CASSFSGHEQYF.

J is TRBJ2-1 and V is TRBV7-3, with D possibly TRBD2 on 6 matching bases. This CDR3 comprises 14 residues. V lost 11 bases and J 4 bases, leaving 18 bases between the germline ends. Germline loops: CDR1 SGHTA, CDR2 FQGTGA. The CDR3 spells CAASRGTLYNEQFF. The CDR3 DNA sequence: TGTGCCGCCTCCCGCGGGACTCTATACAATGAGCAGTTCTTC.

The V call is TRBV19, the J call TRBJ1-1, with 9 nucleotides matching TRBD1. After removal of 4 bases from V and 4 bases from J, the junction contained 13 bases not matched to a gene. The CDR3 is made up of 17 amino acids. Germline loops: CDR1 LNHDA, CDR2 SQIVND (reference sequence). CDR3 in amino acids: CASSTHPYGTGFTEAFF. In nucleotides, the CDR3 is TGTGCCAGTAGTACACACCCTTACGGGACAGGGTTCACTGAAGCTTTCTTT.

This clonotype was observed many times. The chain recombines TRBV6-6 with TRBJ1-1, with a weak D call TRBD1 (5 bases). V gave up 8 bases and J gave up 10 bases, with 17 bases separating them. The CDR3 is 12 residues long. Germline V gene data show CDR1 as MNHNY and CDR2 as SVGAGI (reference sequence). The DNA for the CDR3 is TGTGCCAGCGGCGACAGAGCTGATGTAGCTTTCTTT. Residues: CASGDRADVAFF.

The chain employs TRBV24-1 and TRBJ2-1, with 11 positions matching TRBD2. The J segment lost 8 bases and the V segment lost 9 bases, leaving 11 bases of the junction unmatched. Germline V lookup: CDR1 KGHDR, CDR2 SFDVKD. The CDR3 is 15 residues long. CDR3 in amino acids: CATGASSGGMDEQFF. The CDR3 DNA sequence: TGTGCCACCGGGGCTTCTAGCGGGGGGATGGATGAGCAGTTCTTC.

The chain joins TRBV7-9 to TRBJ1-1; D gene unclear. This CDR3 is built from 12 residues. Germline V CDR1 and CDR2: SEHNR, FQNEAQ (reference sequence). Trimming shortened V by 8 bases and J by 10 bases, and 17 bases separated the two germline ends. DNA for the CDR3: TGTGCCAGCGCCCCGGGCCATTCGGGAGCTTTCTTT. Translating gives CASAPGHSGAFF. Using reference TRBV7-9 and TRBJ1-1 for the parts outside the CDR3, the full variable domain is DTGVSQNPRHKITKRGQNVTFRCDPISEHNRLYWYRQTLGQGPEFLTYFQNEAQLEKSRLLSDRFSAERPKGSFSTLEIQRTEQGDSAMYLCASAPGHSGAFFGQGTRLTVV.